The 18 T cell receptor beta chains listed next were all sequenced from one sample in a study of vaccination and CD4 T cells after COVID-19. The treatment: approximately 9-day PBMC culture with coronavirus spike peptide pools or control peptides (ViraFEST assay). Cultured CD4+ T cells had their DNA profiled by the Oncomine TCR Beta short-read assay. Each CDR3 protein is one row after TCRdb ran MiXCR on the PCR reads. The top ten hold about 3.2% of the sample, which has some 20,000 distinct CDR3 sequences, about 43% seen once. These TCRs are of unknown antigen specificity. The source material was CD4+ T cells from blood, cultured in vitro, sampled after SARS-CoV-2 vaccination. These receptors were collected from a human donor who had recovered from COVID-19.

The chain carries TRBV6-1 and TRBJ1-5; D not resolved. The CDR3 spans 17 residues. Germline values: CDR1 MNHNS, CDR2 SASEGT. The V end was cut by 6 bases, the J end by 2 bases, with 20 bases between. The CDR3 nucleotides read TGTGCCAGCAGGCCTGGACTGACTCGGTTGGGCAATCAGCCCCAGCATTTT. Protein sequence: CASRPGLTRLGNQPQHF.

The chain uses TRBV6-4 and TRBJ2-6; a possible D gene is TRBD2 (5 bases). The CDR3 covers 16 residues. Per germline, CDR1 MRHNA and CDR2 SNTAGT. Trimming removed 8 bases from V and 0 bases from J, with 14 bases in between. The CDR3 sequence is CASGEQTNSGANVLTF. CDR3 sequence (DNA): TGTGCCAGCGGGGAGCAAACAAACTCTGGGGCCAACGTCCTGACTTTC.

The gene calls are TRBV4-1 and TRBJ2-1; D assignment may be TRBD1 or TRBD2 (5 bases each). Trimming took 4 bases from V and 7 from J, leaving 14 bases between them. Germline CDR1 is MGHRA and CDR2 is YSYEKL. CDR3 length: 14 residues. The CDR3 sequence: CASSPSWGSNEQFF. The CDR3 nucleotides read TGCGCCAGCAGCCCCTCTTGGGGGTCGAATGAGCAGTTCTTC.

V is TRBV10-3 and J is TRBJ1-2; D may be TRBD1 (6 bases). This CDR3 contains 14 residues. V lost 6 bases and J 1 base, leaving 12 bases between the germline ends. Looked up from germline, CDR1 is ENHRY and CDR2 is SYGVKD. CDR3 DNA sequence: TGTGCCATCAGCGTACAGGGCTATAACTATGGCTACACCTTC. Its translation is CAISVQGYNYGYTF.

This sequence joins TRBV20-1 and TRBJ2-4, with a tentative D call TRBD2 (5 bases). From germline, CDR1 is DFQATT and CDR2 SNEGSKA (reference sequence). Trimming took off 3 bases at V and 0 bases at J, with 12 bases between the two ends. The CDR3 has 15 residues. CDR3 region: CSASGEYLAKNIQYF. For the CDR3, the DNA is TGCAGTGCTAGTGGGGAGTATTTAGCCAAAAACATTCAGTACTTC.

V usage is TRBV20-1 and J usage is TRBJ2-5; the match to TRBD2 covers 14 bases. The trim removed 0 bases at V and 4 bases at J, leaving 10 bases unmatched. CDR1 and CDR2 from the germline V gene are DFQATT and SNEGSKA (reference sequence). The CDR3 runs to 18 residues. In DNA form, the CDR3 reads TGCAGTGCTAGAGATTGGCGGACTAGCGGGGGGATTCGAGAGACCCAGTACTTC. Amino acid sequence: CSARDWRTSGGIRETQYF.

V usage is TRBV18 and J usage is TRBJ1-6, with 8 bases identical to TRBD1. The germline gives CDR1 KGHSH, CDR2 LQKENI. The CDR3 length is 16 residues. V lost 4 bases to trimming and J lost 9 bases; unmatched junction nucleotides: 11. Here the CDR3 DNA reads TGTGCCAGCTCACAAGCCGTCAGGGGGCAGGGTTCACCCCTCCACTTT. This codes for CASSQAVRGQGSPLHF.

In regard to this clonotype: The junction departs from the called germline gene at one end, perhaps through a read error. The J gene is TRBJ1-2, the V gene TRBV5-4, with D possibly TRBD1 on 6 matching bases. Germline V gene data show CDR1 as SGHNT and CDR2 as YYREEE (reference sequence). The CDR3 sequence is 12 residues long. The CDR3 reads CASTLDSHGYTF. The CDR3 coding sequence is TGTGCCAGCACCTTGGACAGTCATGGCTACACCTTC.

The chain joins TRBV4-2 to TRBJ2-7, with D hard to call. Germline assignment: CDR1 LGHNA and CDR2 YNFKEQ. Trimming left V 0 bases short and J 2 bases short, with 11 bases between. The CDR3 covers 15 residues. CDR3 amino acids: CASSQDTGPTYEQYF. For the CDR3, the DNA is TGTGCCAGCAGCCAAGATACGGGCCCGACCTACGAGCAGTACTTC.

Only one count was recorded for this clonotype. V gene TRBV19 combines with J gene TRBJ2-1; possibly TRBD2 for D (6 bases). Germline V gene data show CDR1 as LNHDA and CDR2 as SQIVND (reference sequence). V was shortened by 5 bases and J by 0 bases, with 11 bases between the two germline ends. This CDR3 spans 15 amino acids. CDR3 nucleotides: TGTGCCAGTAGTGCGGTAGCGGTCTCCTACAATGAGCAGTTCTTC. Protein product: CASSAVAVSYNEQFF. The full variable domain, its missing parts supplied by reference TRBV19 and TRBJ2-1, is DGGITQSPKYLFRKEGQNVTLSCEQNLNHDAMYWYRQDPGQGLRLIYYSQIVNDFQKGDIAEGYSVSREKKESFPLTVTSAQKNPTAFYLCASSAVAVSYNEQFFGPGTRLTVL.

Details on this clonotype: A much larger clone differs by one base, so this may be a read error. This sequence joins TRBV19 and TRBJ1-5; 9 nucleotides match TRBD1. Unmatched junction bases numbered 10, after V lost 4 bases and J lost 6 bases. The CDR3 is 16 amino acids. Germline CDR1 LNHDA, CDR2 SQIVND (reference sequence). The CDR3 nucleotides read TGTGCCAGTAGTAACTACCGGGACAGGGAGGGTCAGCCCCAGCATTTT. This codes for CASSNYRDREGQPQHF.

This clonotype occurred once. The chain is built from TRBV14 and TRBJ2-5; TRBD1 matches 8 bases. Germline CDR1 reads SGHDN; CDR2 reads FVKESK. With V trimmed by 1 base and J by 6 bases, 16 bases remained unmatched. This CDR3 has 18 amino acids. CDR3 residues: CASSQGPTLDRGGKTQYF. The CDR3 bases are TGTGCCAGCAGCCAAGGGCCCACCCTTGACAGGGGAGGAAAGACCCAGTACTTC.

As DNA, the CDR3 is TGTGCCAGCAGTTCCCTGGGGGGGACCGATACGCAGTATTTT. Encoded protein: CASSSLGGTDTQYF. The J gene is TRBJ2-3, the V gene TRBV6-5; 7 bases are a match to TRBD2. Germline V gene lookup returns CDR1 MNHEY and CDR2 SVGAGI. The CDR3 has 14 amino acids. The V segment lost 4 bases and the J segment 6 bases; nucleotides outside the gene matches: 7.

The V and J genes are TRBV19 and TRBJ1-6, with a weak D call TRBD1 (6 bases). V was cut by 5 bases and J by 7 bases, with 18 bases left in between. CDR3 length equals 16 residues. Germline CDR1 reads LNHDA; CDR2 reads SQIVND (reference sequence). CDR3 nucleotide sequence: TGTGCCAGTAGTCCAACCGGGACATTCCAAAATTCACCCCTCCACTTT. Its translation is CASSPTGTFQNSPLHF. The whole variable domain, filled in from reference TRBV19 and TRBJ1-6, reads DGGITQSPKYLFRKEGQNVTLSCEQNLNHDAMYWYRQDPGQGLRLIYYSQIVNDFQKGDIAEGYSVSREKKESFPLTVTSAQKNPTAFYLCASSPTGTFQNSPLHFGNGTRLTVT.

This chain uses TRBV28 with TRBJ2-2; 9 nucleotides align to TRBD1. The V and J ends lost 6 bases and 6 bases, in that order; junction bases with no gene match: 11. Per germline, CDR1 MDHEN and CDR2 SYDVKM. There are 16 residues in the CDR3. The CDR3 protein is CASRSPGQGESGELFF. CDR3 bases: TGTGCCAGCAGGTCTCCGGGACAGGGCGAATCCGGGGAGCTGTTTTTT.

The chain recombines TRBV29-1 with TRBJ1-1; D remains ambiguous. Trimming left V 4 bases short and J 7 bases short, with 16 bases between. The CDR3 has 13 residues. Germline V gives CDR1 SQVTM, CDR2 ANQGSEA. The CDR3 coding sequence is TGCAGCGTTGGGGAGGGCGATAACGGTGAAGCTTTCTTT. The encoded protein is CSVGEGDNGEAFF.

V gene TRBV7-6 combines with J gene TRBJ2-5; 9 bases are a match to TRBD1. V was pared by 1 base and J by 4 bases, with 4 bases of the junction left unmatched. The CDR3 has 15 amino acids. Germline V gives CDR1 SGHVS, CDR2 FNYEAQ. The CDR3 region has the DNA TGTGCCAGCAGCTTAGGTGGGACAGGGAGAGAGACCCAGTACTTC. Translated, it gives CASSLGGTGRETQYF. The variable domain in full, with the rest retrieved from reference TRBV7-6 and TRBJ2-5, is GAGVSQSPRYKVTKRGQDVALRCDPISGHVSLYWYRQALGQGPEFLTYFNYEAQQDKSGLPNDRFSAERPEGSISTLTIQRTEQRDSAMYRCASSLGGTGRETQYFGPGTRLLVL.

This clonotype was seen a single time. This chain links TRBV30 with TRBJ2-4; D possibly corresponds to TRBD2 (6 bases). Germline CDR1 GTSNPN, CDR2 SVGIG (reference sequence). This CDR3 spans 12 amino acids. V shed 3 bases and J shed 7 bases, with 10 bases lying between them. CDR3 sequence: CAWSNGGNIQYF. CDR3 nucleotide sequence: TGTGCCTGGAGCAATGGGGGGAACATTCAGTACTTC. The full variable domain, its missing parts supplied by reference TRBV30 and TRBJ2-4, is SQTIHQWPATLVQPVGSPLSLECTVEGTSNPNLYWYRQAAGRGLQLLFYSVGIGQISSEVPQNLSASRPQDRQFILSSKKLLLSDSGFYLCAWSNGGNIQYFGAGTRLSVL.